A selection of T cell receptor beta chains follows, all from one sample in a study of naive and memory T cell subsets. TCRdb redid the calling of the UMI-ligation and nested PCR reads with MiXCR, one entry per CDR3 protein. The data contain 15,000 to 20,000 distinct CDR3 sequences, roughly 9% of them seen just once; the ten biggest clones take up 23%. The sample comprised central memory CD8+ T cells from blood. Source of these receptors: a human donor in good health. CDR3s include the opening cysteine and the closing phenylalanine or tryptophan. Fields, in order: clone size, D gene, V gene, J gene, CDR3 DNA, CDR3 protein. D genes are given only for firm matches. A row's size may be missing; if present it is once, few, many or a size class.

many	-	TRBV28	TRBJ1-4	TGTGCCTGGGGGACACGAGCTGAAAAACTGTTTTTT	CAWGTRAEKLFF
few	-	TRBV12-3/TRBV12-4	TRBJ1-6	TGTGCCAGCAGTCCCAGACCGATAGATAATTCACCCCTCCACTTT	CASSPRPIDNSPLHF
few	-	TRBV28	TRBJ2-7	TGTGCCAGCAGTTTTACGGCAGGGTCCGTGGAGTACTTC	CASSFTAGSVEYF
many	-	TRBV18	TRBJ1-1	TGTGCCAGCTCACCACGTGAGGGGAAAACTGAAGCTTTCTTT	CASSPREGKTEAFF
medium-sized	TRBD2	TRBV4-2	TRBJ2-3	TGTGCCAGCAGCCAGTCTAGCGGGGGGGGCCCAGATACGCAGTATTTT	CASSQSSGGGPDTQYF
few	TRBD2	TRBV7-8	TRBJ2-1	TGTGCCAGCAGCGGGACTACCGAACGCTCCTACAATGAGCAGTTCTTC	CASSGTTERSYNEQFF
few	-	TRBV24-1	TRBJ1-2	TGTGCCACCAGTGACTCGGAGACAGGTCTTTATGGCTACACCTTC	CATSDSETGLYGYTF
medium-sized	-	TRBV24-1	TRBJ2-1	TGTGCCACCAGTGACCTGGTTTCAGGGCACGCGCAGTTCTTC	CATSDLVSGHAQFF
many	-	TRBV20-1	TRBJ1-3	TGCAGTGCTCCTGGGAAGGGGTCTGGAAACACCATATATTTT	CSAPGKGSGNTIYF
-	-	TRBV7-3	TRBJ2-1	TGTGCCAGCAGCGCCCCGGCGGCCAGCTCCTACAATGAGCAGTTCTTC	CASSAPAASSYNEQFF
-	-	TRBV6-6	TRBJ1-5	TGTGCCAGCAGTTACCCAGGGGATCAGCCCCAGCATTTT	CASSYPGDQPQHF
many	-	TRBV27	TRBJ2-7	TGTGCCAGCAGTTTAGGGATCTCCTACGAGCAGTACTTC	CASSLGISYEQYF
many	-	TRBV5-6	TRBJ1-6	TGTGCCAGCAGCTTGGGGTGGGGGGGGAATTCACCCCTCCACTTT	CASSLGWGGNSPLHF
many	-	TRBV20-1	TRBJ2-5	TGCAGTGCTAGGGGGGTGGGAAGCCTCCAAGAGACCCAGTACTTC	CSARGVGSLQETQYF
-	-	TRBV4-3	TRBJ1-2	TGCGCCAGCAGCCAAGAAGGGATACGGGGCTACACCTTC	CASSQEGIRGYTF
many	-	TRBV10-3	TRBJ2-7	TGTGCCATCATGAAGGACAGCGGAGATTACGAGCAGTACTTC	CAIMKDSGDYEQYF
few	TRBD1	TRBV6-1	TRBJ2-7	TGTGCCAGCAGATTACCGGGACAGGCCTACGAGCAGTACTTC	CASRLPGQAYEQYF
few	-	TRBV7-9	TRBJ2-7	TGTGCCAGCAGCCGACAGACCGACGAGCAGTACTTC	CASSRQTDEQYF
-	TRBD2	TRBV7-9	TRBJ2-3	TGTGCCAGCAGCTTGTTTCCCGCTAGCGGGGGTCGCTTGGCGGATACGCAGTATTTT	CASSLFPASGGRLADTQYF
medium-sized	-	TRBV5-5	TRBJ2-3	TGTGCCAGCAGCCCGGACGTCACAGATACGCAGTATTTT	CASSPDVTDTQYF
-	-	TRBV9	TRBJ2-3	TGTGCCAGCAGCGTAGGGACTCCAGCTACGCAGTATTTT	CASSVGTPATQYF
-	-	TRBV6-5	TRBJ1-1	TGTGCCAGCAGAACGATAGGGACTGAAGCTTTCTTT	CASRTIGTEAFF
many	-	TRBV4-2	TRBJ2-3	TGTGCCAGCAGCCAAGAGGGCTCGGCCGTGGATACGCAGTATTTT	CASSQEGSAVDTQYF
few	-	TRBV12-3/TRBV12-4	TRBJ2-2	TGTGCCAGCAGACCCAGGGTCGGCGGGGAGCTGTTTTTT	CASRPRVGGELFF